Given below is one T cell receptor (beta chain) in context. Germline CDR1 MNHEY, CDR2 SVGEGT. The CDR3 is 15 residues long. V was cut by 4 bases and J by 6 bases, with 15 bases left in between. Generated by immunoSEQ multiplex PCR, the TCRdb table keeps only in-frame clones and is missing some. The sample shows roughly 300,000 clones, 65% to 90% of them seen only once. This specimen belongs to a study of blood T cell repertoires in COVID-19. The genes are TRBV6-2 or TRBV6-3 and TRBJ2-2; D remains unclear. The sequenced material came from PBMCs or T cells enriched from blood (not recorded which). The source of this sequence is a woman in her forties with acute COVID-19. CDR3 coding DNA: TGTGCCAGCAGTTTTCGAACCTCTCGGTCCGGGGAGCTGTTTTTT. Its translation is CASSFRTSRSGELFF.